This T cell receptor (beta chain) was captured by sequencing in a study of T cell responses to AZD1222 COVID-19 vaccine. Measured with immunoSEQ multiplex PCR; TCRdb has only the in-frame clones, and not every one. The sample contains 82,000 or so clones, 90% to 95% of which appear only once. The ends were cut back, 2 bases at V and 4 bases at J, with 14 bases in the middle. CDR1 and CDR2 (germline): SGHDN, FVKESK. This CDR3 region has 15 residues. Overall study results and limits: Seropositive at baseline were only a handful of AZD1222 recipients. Vaccine-associated CD4 TCRs spanned spike, dominant at 160-218 and 743-854.

With regard to this clone: What it recognizes is unknown.

V and J are TRBV14 and TRBJ1-2; D unclear. This receptor was taken from an adult in good health. This material consisted of peripheral blood, taken on day 0 of AZD1222 vaccination. Here the CDR3 DNA reads TGTGCCAGCAGCCAACCCTCGCAAGGGATCTATGGCTACACCTTC. Translated: CASSQPSQGIYGYTF.